A single sample is the source of the 25 T cell receptor beta chains below, sequenced in a study. TCRdb re-called the 5' RACE reads with MiXCR, one entry per CDR3 protein. The sample contains 40,000 to 65,000 distinct CDR3 sequences, approximately 25% of which appear only once. The sequenced sample was tumor-infiltrating naive CD4+ T cells sorted from the breast tumor. Documented subset: naive CD4+ T cells, CD4+CD45RA+CD25-. The receptors derive from a female donor with breast cancer.

This chain connects TRBV5-1 to TRBJ2-3; 7 bases fit TRBD2. Trimming at V came to 2 bases and at J to 6 bases, leaving 9 bases not matched to a gene. CDR3 length: 15 residues. The V gene's germline CDR1 is SGHRS and CDR2 YFSETQ. CDR3 residues: CASSFEGGRLDTQYF. The CDR3 DNA follows: TGCGCCAGCAGCTTCGAAGGCGGGAGACTTGATACGCAGTATTTT.

This clonotype was counted only a few times. V gene TRBV6-1 combines with J gene TRBJ1-3; no clear D gene. The ends were cut back, 6 bases at V and 3 bases at J, with 12 bases in the middle. The CDR3 totals 14 residues. The germline gives CDR1 MNHNS, CDR2 SASEGT. CDR3 nucleotides: TGTGCCAGCAGAACCCCGGGGTTTGGAAACACCATATATTTT. Residues: CASRTPGFGNTIYF.

The chain uses TRBV12-3 or TRBV12-4 and TRBJ1-5; D call uncertain. The CDR3 extends over 17 amino acids. Trimming took off 0 bases at V and 0 bases at J, with 12 bases between the two ends. CDR3 sequence: CASSLASPDFSNQPQHF. The CDR3 nucleotides read TGTGCCAGCAGTTTAGCGTCCCCGGATTTTAGCAATCAGCCCCAGCATTTT.

This rearrangement joins TRBV20-1 to TRBJ2-7; 12 bases are a match to TRBD2. With 0 bases clipped from V and 2 bases from J, the junction kept 2 bases outside the gene matches. The CDR3 has 15 residues. Per germline, CDR1 DFQATT and CDR2 SNEGSKA (reference sequence). The CDR3 region has the DNA TGCAGTGCTAGAGATCTAGCGGGAGGGACCTACGAGCAGTACTTC. It is translated as CSARDLAGGTYEQYF.

This chain's CDR3 is CASSLDWRGRNEQFF. The CDR3 region has the DNA TGTGCCAGCAGCTTAGATTGGAGGGGGAGGAATGAGCAGTTCTTC. This sequence joins TRBV7-2 and TRBJ2-1; either TRBD1 or TRBD2 may fit D (6 bases each). The germline CDR1 and CDR2 sequences are SGHTA and FQGNSA. The CDR3 contains 15 residues. V lost 1 base and J 7 bases, leaving 14 bases between the germline ends.

This clonotype was seen a few times. CDR3 coding DNA: TGTGCCAGCATGACCGGGACTAGCGGGACCGGGGAGCTGTTTTTT. Translating gives CASMTGTSGTGELFF. V usage is TRBV7-2 and J usage is TRBJ2-2; 12 positions match TRBD2. The CDR3 spans 15 residues. The V gene's germline CDR1 is SGHTA and CDR2 FQGNSA. V was clipped by 7 bases and J by 5 bases; unmatched bases: 5.

The chain uses TRBV20-1 and TRBJ1-6; 10 nucleotides match TRBD1. The CDR3 sequence is 15 residues long. Germline V gives CDR1 DFQATT, CDR2 SNEGSKA (reference sequence). Trimming took 5 bases from V and 7 from J; bases not matched to a gene: 8. This chain's CDR3 is CSAARQGAENSPLHF. For the CDR3, the DNA is TGCAGTGCTGCTAGACAGGGGGCCGAGAATTCACCCCTCCACTTT.

This clonotype occurred many times. This chain joins TRBV7-6 and TRBJ2-7, with D perhaps matching TRBD2 (6 bases). The ends were cut back, 1 base at V and 7 bases at J, with 17 bases in the middle. CDR1 and CDR2 (germline): SGHVS, FNYEAQ. CDR3 size: 15 residues. CDR3 coding DNA: TGTGCCAGCAGCTTAGAGACTAGAGGTTCGGGGGAGCAGTACTTC. It yields the protein CASSLETRGSGEQYF.

The V gene is TRBV5-1, the J gene TRBJ2-1; D is possibly TRBD2 (7 bases). V lost 4 bases and J lost 10, with 24 bases in between. From germline, CDR1 is SGHRS and CDR2 YFSETQ. The CDR3 length is 16 residues. CDR3: CASSPDRRLSAGEQFF. The CDR3 bases are TGCGCCAGCAGCCCCGACAGGAGGCTATCAGCGGGGGAGCAGTTCTTC.

The table lists this clonotype with many counts. The chain joins TRBV6-2 or TRBV6-3 to TRBJ2-1; TRBD2 matches at 9 bases. V dropped 4 bases and J dropped 3; count of bases not matched to a gene: 4. Germline CDR1 reads MNHEY; CDR2 reads SVGEGT. CDR3 length equals 15 residues. The CDR3 nucleotides are TGTGCCAGCAGTTTAGCGGGGGCTAACTACAATGAGCAGTTCTTC. This gives the protein CASSLAGANYNEQFF.

This clonotype was found a few times. Here the CDR3 reads CASSVGVLSTDTQYF. The CDR3 DNA is TGTGCCAGCAGCGTAGGAGTCTTGAGCACAGATACGCAGTATTTT. The rearrangement uses TRBV9 and TRBJ2-3, with no clear D. Germline CDR1 and CDR2: SGDLS and YYNGEE. The V end lost 0 bases, the J end lost 0 bases, and 8 bases lay between the germline ends. The CDR3 length is 15 residues.

This clonotype is labeled medium-sized. This rearrangement joins TRBV6-5 to TRBJ1-2, with D perhaps matching TRBD1 (6 bases). Trimming pared 6 bases from V and 2 bases from J, leaving 19 bases between. The CDR3 runs to 16 residues. CDR1 is MNHEY and CDR2 is SVGAGI in the germline V gene. As DNA, the CDR3 is TGTGCCAGCAGATCTTCCTCCGGGACACCGAACTATGGCTACACCTTC. Protein: CASRSSSGTPNYGYTF.

The V and J genes are TRBV7-9 and TRBJ2-2; TRBD2 might be the D (5 bases). Per germline, CDR1 SEHNR and CDR2 FQNEAQ (reference sequence). With 10 bases removed from V and 2 bases from J, the gap between germline ends came to 14 bases. CDR3 length: 14 residues. The CDR3 sequence: CATISRANTGELFF. The CDR3 region has the DNA TGTGCCACAATTTCGAGGGCCAACACCGGGGAGCTGTTTTTT.

As to this clonotype: Just one base apart from a much larger clone, this may be a read error. The V gene is TRBV7-3, the J gene TRBJ1-1; D remains ambiguous. This CDR3 comprises 13 residues. The germline V gene encodes CDR1 SGHTA and CDR2 FQGTGA. The CDR3 nucleotides read TGTGCCAGCAGCTTAACACAGAACACTGGAGCTTTCTTT. It is translated as CASSLTQNTGAFF.

This clonotype was seen at least ten times. The V call is TRBV11-1, the J call TRBJ2-7; D is uncertain. V was cut by 4 bases and J by 0 bases, with 13 bases left in between. Germline loops: CDR1 SGHAT, CDR2 FQDESV (reference sequence). This CDR3 contains 15 residues. The CDR3 loop is CASSSPGTSSYEQYF. DNA for the CDR3: TGTGCCAGCAGCTCCCCGGGCACGAGCTCCTACGAGCAGTACTTC. Based on the CDR3 plus reference TRBV11-1 and TRBJ2-7, the full variable domain is EAEVAQSPRYKITEKSQAVAFWCDPISGHATLYWYRQILGQGPELLVQFQDESVVDDSQLPKDRFSAERLKGVDSTLKIQPAELGDSAMYLCASSSPGTSSYEQYFGPGTRLTVT.

This clonotype was seen only once. Possible read error: a much larger clone is one base away. The J gene is TRBJ2-1, the V gene TRBV7-9; the match to TRBD1 covers 10 bases. The V segment lost 10 bases and the J segment 7 bases; nucleotides outside the gene matches: 13. From germline, CDR1 is SEHNR and CDR2 FQNEAQ (reference sequence). This CDR3 region has 15 residues. Written as DNA, the CDR3 is TGTGCCAACAGTCCAAGGACAGGGGGAGGGAATGAGCAGTTCTTC. Protein sequence: CANSPRTGGGNEQFF.

CDR3 sequence: CASSPARGFAGANVLTF. DNA of the CDR3: TGTGCCAGCAGCCCCGCGCGGGGTTTTGCTGGGGCCAACGTCCTGACTTTC. The rearrangement uses TRBV7-3 and TRBJ2-6, with D possibly being TRBD2 (6 bases). The CDR3 loop spans 17 amino acids. V was cut by 5 bases and J by 2 bases, with 16 bases left in between. CDR1 SGHTA and CDR2 FQGTGA come from the germline V gene. The whole variable domain, remainder taken from reference TRBV7-3 and TRBJ2-6, is GAGVSQTPSNKVTEKGKYVELRCDPISGHTALYWYRQSLGQGPEFLIYFQGTGAADDSGLPNDRFFAVRPEGSVSTLKIQRTERGDSAVYLCASSPARGFAGANVLTFGAGSRLTVL.

This clonotype was observed a handful of times. The CDR3 loop reads CASSNGLAESTDTQYF. DNA for the CDR3: TGTGCCAGCAGCAACGGACTAGCGGAGAGCACAGATACGCAGTATTTT. The chain links TRBV7-2 to TRBJ2-3; 10 bases fit TRBD2. The CDR3 is 16 residues long. The trim removed 5 bases at V and 0 bases at J, leaving 5 bases unmatched. Germline CDR1 and CDR2: SGHTA and FQGNSA.

This clonotype was counted many times. The CDR3 DNA is TGCAGTGCTAGAGGGAGCTCCTACGAGCAGTACTTC. Residues: CSARGSSYEQYF. The J gene is TRBJ2-7, the V gene TRBV20-1; no firm D call. CDR3 size: 12 residues. V was pared by 1 base and J by 0 bases, with 4 bases between. In germline, CDR1 is DFQATT, CDR2 SNEGSKA (reference sequence).

The V call is TRBV2, the J call TRBJ2-1; the D gene is possibly TRBD2 (5 bases). This CDR3 has 21 residues. V shed 0 bases and J shed 8 bases, with 32 bases lying between them. Germline loops: CDR1 SNHLY, CDR2 FYNNEI. The CDR3 DNA is TGTGCCAGCAGTGAAGCGCTTCGGCGAGGGCTCTATAGGTTCGCGGTCGATGAGCAGTTCTTC. Encoded protein: CASSEALRRGLYRFAVDEQFF.

This clonotype has just a few counts. CDR3 nucleotides: TGTGCCAGCAGCTTCATAACAGGGGGTAACACAGATACGCAGTATTTT. It yields the protein CASSFITGGNTDTQYF. V gene TRBV11-2 combines with J gene TRBJ2-3, with 8 bases identical to TRBD1. Germline trimming cut 3 bases from V and 2 bases from J; bases unmatched to any gene: 7. This CDR3 has 16 amino acids. Germline V gene sequence: CDR1 SGHAT, CDR2 FQNNGV.

Only a few counts were recorded for this clonotype. V is TRBV5-5 and J is TRBJ2-7; no clear D gene. There are 14 residues in the CDR3. Trimming removed 0 bases from V and 1 base from J, with 8 bases in between. CDR1 is SGHKS, CDR2 YYEKEE, per germline (reference sequence). The CDR3 DNA reads as TGTGCCAGCAGCTTGGATGCCCAGTCCTACGAGCAGTACTTC. Amino acid sequence: CASSLDAQSYEQYF. Full variable domain (rest looked up from reference TRBV5-5 and TRBJ2-7): DAGVTQSPTHLIKTRGQQVTLRCSPISGHKSVSWYQQVLGQGPQFIFQYYEKEERGRGNFPDRFSARQFPNYSSELNVNALLLGDSALYLCASSLDAQSYEQYFGPGTRLTVT.

This clonotype was counted once. A much larger clone sits a single nucleotide away, making a read error possible. This chain connects TRBV29-1 to TRBJ2-4; possible D gene TRBD1, 5 bases. The V end lost 1 base, the J end lost 0 bases, and 16 bases lay between the germline ends. Germline V gives CDR1 SQVTM, CDR2 ANQGSEA. This CDR3 region has 17 residues. CDR3 bases: TGCAGCGTTGAAGCATACAGGAGCTTACTAGCCAAAAACATTCAGTACTTC. Protein sequence: CSVEAYRSLLAKNIQYF.

This clonotype was detected ten times or more. The CDR3 loop reads CASRLPGGDTQYF. The CDR3 region has the DNA TGTGCCAGCCGGTTGCCCGGGGGAGATACGCAGTATTTT. The V call is TRBV28, the J call TRBJ2-3; weak D call: TRBD2 (6 bases). CDR3 length: 13 amino acids. The germline V gene encodes CDR1 MDHEN and CDR2 SYDVKM. V was trimmed by 8 bases and J by 5 bases, leaving 14 bases between them.

The rearrangement links TRBV5-1 to TRBJ2-2; D unresolved. Looked up from germline, CDR1 is SGHRS and CDR2 is YFSETQ. This CDR3 has 13 amino acids. Trimming cost V 3 bases and J 3 bases, with 6 bases left between them. CDR3 nucleotides: TGCGCCAGCAGCTCCTCGGACACCGGGGAGCTGTTTTTT. It codes for CASSSSDTGELFF. The full variable domain, with the rest looked up from reference TRBV5-1 and TRBJ2-2, is KAGVTQTPRYLIKTRGQQVTLSCSPISGHRSVSWYQQTPGQGLQFLFEYFSETQRNKGNFPGRFSGRQFSNSRSEMNVSTLELGDSALYLCASSSSDTGELFFGEGSRLTVL.